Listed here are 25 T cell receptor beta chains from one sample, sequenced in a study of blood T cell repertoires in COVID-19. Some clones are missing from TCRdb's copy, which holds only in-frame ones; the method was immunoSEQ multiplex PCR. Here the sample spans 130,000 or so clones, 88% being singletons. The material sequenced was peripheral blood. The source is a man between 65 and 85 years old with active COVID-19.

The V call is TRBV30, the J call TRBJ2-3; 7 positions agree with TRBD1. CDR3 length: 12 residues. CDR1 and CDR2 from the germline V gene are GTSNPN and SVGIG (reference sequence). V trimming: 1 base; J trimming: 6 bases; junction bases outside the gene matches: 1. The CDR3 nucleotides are TGTGCCTGGAGTGAGGGGGCTGATACGCAGTATTTT. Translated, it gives CAWSEGADTQYF.

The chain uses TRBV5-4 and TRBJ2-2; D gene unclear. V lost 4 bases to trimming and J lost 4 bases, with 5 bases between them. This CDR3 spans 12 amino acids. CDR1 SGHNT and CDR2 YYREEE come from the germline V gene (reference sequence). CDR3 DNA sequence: TGTGCCAGCAGCGGGCGCACCGGGGAGCTGTTTTTT. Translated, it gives CASSGRTGELFF.

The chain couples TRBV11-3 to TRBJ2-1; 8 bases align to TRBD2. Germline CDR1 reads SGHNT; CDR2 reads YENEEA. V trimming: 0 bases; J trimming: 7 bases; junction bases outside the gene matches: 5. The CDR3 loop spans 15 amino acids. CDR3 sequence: CASSLDGRALNEQFF. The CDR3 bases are TGTGCCAGCAGCTTAGACGGGAGGGCCTTAAATGAGCAGTTCTTC.

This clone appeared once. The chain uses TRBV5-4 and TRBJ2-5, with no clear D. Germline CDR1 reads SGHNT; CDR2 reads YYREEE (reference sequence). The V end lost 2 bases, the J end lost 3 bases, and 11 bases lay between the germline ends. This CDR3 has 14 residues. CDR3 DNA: TGTGCCAGCAGCTTTCCGATCGGTAAAGAGACCCAGTACTTC. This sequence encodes CASSFPIGKETQYF.

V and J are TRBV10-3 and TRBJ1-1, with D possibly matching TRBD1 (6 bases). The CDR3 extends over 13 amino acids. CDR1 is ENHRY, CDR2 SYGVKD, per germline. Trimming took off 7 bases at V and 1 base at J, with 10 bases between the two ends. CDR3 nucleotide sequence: TGTGCCATCAACAGAGGGGGGAACACTGAAGCTTTCTTT. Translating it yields CAINRGGNTEAFF.

The chain's CDR3 is CASSSGRGGATNEKLFF. CDR3 bases: TGTGCCAGCAGCTCGGGCCGGGGAGGAGCAACTAATGAAAAACTGTTTTTT. The V and J genes are TRBV11-2 and TRBJ1-4, with no clear D. CDR3 length: 17 residues. The V and J ends lost 4 bases and 0 bases respectively, with 15 bases between them. Germline CDR1 reads SGHAT; CDR2 reads FQNNGV.

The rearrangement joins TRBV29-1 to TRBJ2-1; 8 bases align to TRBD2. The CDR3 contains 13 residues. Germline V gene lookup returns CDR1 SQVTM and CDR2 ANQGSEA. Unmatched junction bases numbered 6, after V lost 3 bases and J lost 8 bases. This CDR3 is CSVDGTSQYEQFF. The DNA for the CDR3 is TGCAGCGTTGATGGGACTAGTCAGTATGAGCAGTTCTTC.

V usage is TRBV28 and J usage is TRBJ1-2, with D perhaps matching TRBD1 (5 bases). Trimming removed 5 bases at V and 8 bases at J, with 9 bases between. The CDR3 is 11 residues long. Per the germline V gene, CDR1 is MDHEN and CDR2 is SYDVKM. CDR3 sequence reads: CASSPGGGYTF. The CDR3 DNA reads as TGTGCCAGCAGTCCCGGGGGAGGCTACACCTTC.

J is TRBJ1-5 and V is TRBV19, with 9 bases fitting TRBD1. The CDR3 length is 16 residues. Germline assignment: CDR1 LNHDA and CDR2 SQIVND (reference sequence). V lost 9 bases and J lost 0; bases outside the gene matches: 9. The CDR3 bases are TGTGCCAGCTTGGGGACAGGGAGGAATAGCAATCAGCCCCAGCATTTT. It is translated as CASLGTGRNSNQPQHF. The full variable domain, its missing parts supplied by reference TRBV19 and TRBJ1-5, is DGGITQSPKYLFRKEGQNVTLSCEQNLNHDAMYWYRQDPGQGLRLIYYSQIVNDFQKGDIAEGYSVSREKKESFPLTVTSAQKNPTAFYLCASLGTGRNSNQPQHFGDGTRLSIL.

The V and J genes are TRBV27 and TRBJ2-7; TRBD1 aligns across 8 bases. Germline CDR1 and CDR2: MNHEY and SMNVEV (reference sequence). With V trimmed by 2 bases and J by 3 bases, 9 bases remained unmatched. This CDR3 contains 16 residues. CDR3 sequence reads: CASSLAGTGPLYEQYF. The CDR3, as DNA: TGTGCCAGCAGTTTAGCGGGGACAGGACCCCTCTACGAGCAGTACTTC.

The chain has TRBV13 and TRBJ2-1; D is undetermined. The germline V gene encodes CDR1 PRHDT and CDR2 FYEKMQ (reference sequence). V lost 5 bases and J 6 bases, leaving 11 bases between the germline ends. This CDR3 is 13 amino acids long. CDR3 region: CASSVARSNEQFF. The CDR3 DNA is TGTGCCAGCAGCGTAGCTAGGTCCAATGAGCAGTTCTTC.

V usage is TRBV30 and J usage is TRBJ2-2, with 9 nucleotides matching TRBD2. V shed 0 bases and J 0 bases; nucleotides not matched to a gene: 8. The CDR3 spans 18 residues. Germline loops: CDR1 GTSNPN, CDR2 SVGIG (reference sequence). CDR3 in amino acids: CAWSVRASGRPNTGELFF. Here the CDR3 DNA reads TGTGCCTGGAGTGTAAGGGCCAGCGGGAGGCCGAACACCGGGGAGCTGTTTTTT.

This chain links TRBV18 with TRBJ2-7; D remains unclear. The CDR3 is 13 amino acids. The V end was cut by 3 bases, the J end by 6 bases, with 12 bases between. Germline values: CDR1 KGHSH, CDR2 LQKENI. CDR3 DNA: TGTGCCAGCTCACCGTCACGAGGCGGCGAGCAGTACTTC. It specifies CASSPSRGGEQYF.

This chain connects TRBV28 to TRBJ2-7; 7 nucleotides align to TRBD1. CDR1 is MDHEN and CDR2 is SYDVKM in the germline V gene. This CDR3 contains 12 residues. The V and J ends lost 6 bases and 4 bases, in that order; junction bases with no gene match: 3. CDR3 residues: CASSGTVYEQYF. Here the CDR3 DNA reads TGTGCCAGCAGCGGGACAGTATACGAGCAGTACTTC.

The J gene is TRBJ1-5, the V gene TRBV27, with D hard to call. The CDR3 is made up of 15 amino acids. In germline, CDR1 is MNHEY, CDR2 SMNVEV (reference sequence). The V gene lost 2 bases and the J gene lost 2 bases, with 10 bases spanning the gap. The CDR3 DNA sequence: TGTGCCAGCAGTTTAGCCAGGTACGGCAATCAGCCCCAGCATTTT. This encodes CASSLARYGNQPQHF.

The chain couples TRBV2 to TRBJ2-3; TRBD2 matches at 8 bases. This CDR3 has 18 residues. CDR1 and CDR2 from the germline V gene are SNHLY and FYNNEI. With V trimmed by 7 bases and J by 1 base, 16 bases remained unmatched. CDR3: CASTREAGVSPGTDTQYF. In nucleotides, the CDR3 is TGTGCCAGCACGAGGGAAGCGGGAGTAAGCCCTGGCACAGATACGCAGTATTTT.

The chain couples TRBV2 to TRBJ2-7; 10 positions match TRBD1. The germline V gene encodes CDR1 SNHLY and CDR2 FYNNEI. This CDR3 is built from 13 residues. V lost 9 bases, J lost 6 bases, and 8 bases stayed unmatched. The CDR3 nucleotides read TGTGCCAGATCCGGGACAGGGGCGCGCGAGCAGTACTTC. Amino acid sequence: CARSGTGAREQYF. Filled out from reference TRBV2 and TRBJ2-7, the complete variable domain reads EPEVTQTPSHQVTQMGQEVILRCVPISNHLYFYWYRQILGQKVEFLVSFYNNEISEKSEIFDDQFSVERPDGSNFTLKIRSTKLEDSAMYFCARSGTGAREQYFGPGTRLTVT.

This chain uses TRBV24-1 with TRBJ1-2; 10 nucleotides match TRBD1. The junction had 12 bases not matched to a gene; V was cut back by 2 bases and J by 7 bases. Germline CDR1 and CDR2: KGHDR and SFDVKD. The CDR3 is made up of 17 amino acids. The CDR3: CATSDSGTGAIGGGYTF. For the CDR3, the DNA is TGTGCCACCAGTGATTCCGGGACAGGGGCGATAGGAGGTGGCTACACCTTC.

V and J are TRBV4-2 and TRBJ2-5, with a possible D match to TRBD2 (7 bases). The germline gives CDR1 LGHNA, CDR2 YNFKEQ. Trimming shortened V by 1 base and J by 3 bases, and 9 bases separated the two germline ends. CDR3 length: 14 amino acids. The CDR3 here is CASSQVGGEETQYF. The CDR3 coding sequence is TGTGCCAGCAGCCAAGTAGGGGGGGAAGAGACCCAGTACTTC.

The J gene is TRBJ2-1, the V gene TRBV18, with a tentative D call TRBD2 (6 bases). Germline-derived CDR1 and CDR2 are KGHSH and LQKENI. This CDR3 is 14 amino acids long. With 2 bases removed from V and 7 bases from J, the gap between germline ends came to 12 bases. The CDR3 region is CASSPGGSGNEQFF. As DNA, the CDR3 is TGTGCCAGCTCACCAGGGGGGAGTGGTAATGAGCAGTTCTTC.

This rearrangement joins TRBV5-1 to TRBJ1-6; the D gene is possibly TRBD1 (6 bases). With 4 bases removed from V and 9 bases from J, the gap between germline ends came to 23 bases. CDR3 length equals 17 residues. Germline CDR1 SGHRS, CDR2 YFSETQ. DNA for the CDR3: TGCGCCAGCAGCCTCGGGGCGGGTTCGGACAGAGGTTCACCCCTCCACTTT. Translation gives CASSLGAGSDRGSPLHF.

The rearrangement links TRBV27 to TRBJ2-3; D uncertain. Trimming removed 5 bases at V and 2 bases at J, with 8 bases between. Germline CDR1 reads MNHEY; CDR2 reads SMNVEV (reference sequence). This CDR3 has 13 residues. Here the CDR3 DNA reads TGTGCCAGCAGTCCTCTCCCCACAGATACGCAGTATTTT. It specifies CASSPLPTDTQYF.

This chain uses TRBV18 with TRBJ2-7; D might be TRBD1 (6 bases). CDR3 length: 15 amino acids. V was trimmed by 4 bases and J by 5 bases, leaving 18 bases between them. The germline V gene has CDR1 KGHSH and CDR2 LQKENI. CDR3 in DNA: TGTGCCAGCTCACAAAGTACAGGGAGTATCGACGAGCAGTACTTC. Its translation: CASSQSTGSIDEQYF.

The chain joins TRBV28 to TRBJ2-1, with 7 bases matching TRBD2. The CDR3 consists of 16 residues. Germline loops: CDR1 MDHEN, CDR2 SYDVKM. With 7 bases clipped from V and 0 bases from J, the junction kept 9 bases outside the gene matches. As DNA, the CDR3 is TGTGCCAGCACCCAAAGCGGGGTTAGCTCCTACAATGAGCAGTTCTTC. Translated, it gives CASTQSGVSSYNEQFF.

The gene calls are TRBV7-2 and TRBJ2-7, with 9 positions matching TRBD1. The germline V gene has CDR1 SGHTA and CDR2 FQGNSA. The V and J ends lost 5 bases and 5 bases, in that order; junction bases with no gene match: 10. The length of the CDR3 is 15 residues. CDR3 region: CASSRTGALGDEQYF. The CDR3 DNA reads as TGTGCCAGCAGCCGGACAGGGGCCCTCGGGGACGAGCAGTACTTC.